The 18 T cell receptor beta chains in this list originate from one sample, sequenced in a study of T cell repertoires in cytomegalovirus infection (dated by TCRdb to the late 2010s). What the treatment or condition label conveys for this sample: in vitro stimulation with specific CMV peptide epitopes to enrich CMV-specific T cells. The sequencing machine was an Illumina HiSeq 1500. The raw public reads went through TCRdb reprocessing: fastp at Q25, MiXCR clone calling, in-frame beta chains kept. Each CDR3 protein gets just one entry, which takes the most common genes and DNA from the rows behind it. Across this sample there are about 830,000 distinct CDR3 sequences, with 32% seen only once. Roughly 12% of the sample rests with the top ten. Antigen specificity for these receptors is unknown. Sequences were derived from cultured CD8+ T cells from PBMCs, sampled from culture after CMV antigen stimulation. The receptors were gathered from a human donor in good health (CMV status not recorded). Some clones in this sample may be carry-over from other donors' samples.

The sample holds a few counts of this clonotype. The chain couples TRBV18 to TRBJ1-5; no firm D call. Germline V lookup: CDR1 KGHSH, CDR2 LQKENI. V lost 0 bases and J lost 2, with 8 bases in between. The CDR3 loop spans 15 amino acids. CDR3 nucleotide sequence: TGTGCCAGCTCACCACCAGGGTCGGGCAATCAGCCCCAGCATTTT. It translates to CASSPPGSGNQPQHF.

This clonotype showed up just a few times. The rearrangement joins TRBV27 to TRBJ2-7, with TRBD1 matching 8 bases. Trimming removed 5 bases from V and 2 bases from J; junction bases left unmatched: 8. Per the germline V gene, CDR1 is MNHEY and CDR2 is SMNVEV (reference sequence). This CDR3 spans 15 amino acids. The CDR3 nucleotides read TGTGCCAGCAGTGGTGGGACAGGATCCCCCTACGAGCAGTACTTC. This sequence encodes CASSGGTGSPYEQYF.

This clonotype was recorded many times. The J gene is TRBJ1-4, the V gene TRBV12-3 or TRBV12-4; 11 bases map to TRBD1. CDR3 length: 15 residues. The J segment lost 6 bases and the V segment lost 2 bases, leaving 2 bases of the junction unmatched. CDR3 coding DNA: TGTGCCAGCAGTTTATTGGGACAGGGGGATGAAAAACTGTTTTTT. This translates into CASSLLGQGDEKLFF.

The CDR3 loop is CATSRWTGPNTEAFF. The CDR3 coding sequence is TGTGCCACCAGCAGATGGACAGGTCCGAACACTGAAGCTTTCTTT. The rearrangement joins TRBV15 to TRBJ1-1; 7 nucleotides line up with TRBD1. Trimming cost V 2 bases and J 1 base; bases outside gene matches: 4. The CDR3 extends over 15 amino acids. Germline CDR1 LNHNV, CDR2 YYDKDF (reference sequence).

This clonotype showed up just a few times. The chain joins TRBV4-1 to TRBJ2-3; 7 bases fit TRBD1. V was clipped by 0 bases and J by 0 bases; unmatched bases: 6. Germline-derived CDR1 and CDR2 are MGHRA and YSYEKL. CDR3 length equals 17 residues. The CDR3: CASSQEPPGQSTDTQYF. For the CDR3, the DNA is TGCGCCAGCAGCCAAGAACCCCCGGGACAGAGCACAGATACGCAGTATTTT.

The J gene is TRBJ1-2, the V gene TRBV7-9; TRBD1 might be the D (5 bases). Germline V gives CDR1 SEHNR, CDR2 FQNEAQ (reference sequence). The CDR3 length is 16 residues. V lost 3 bases to trimming and J lost 2 bases, with 16 bases between them. CDR3 coding DNA: TGTGCCAGCAGCTTCCTAGGGGAGATTATAAACTATGGCTACACCTTC. This gives the protein CASSFLGEIINYGYTF.

This clonotype was seen many times. V is TRBV12-5 and J is TRBJ2-1; 8 bases align to TRBD2. From germline, CDR1 is LGHNT and CDR2 FRNRAP. The CDR3 sequence is 17 residues long. V dropped 2 bases and J dropped 2; count of bases not matched to a gene: 8. CDR3 in DNA: TGTGCTAGTGGTTTGCCACGGGGGGGGGGCACCTACAATGAGCAGTTCTTC. Translated, it gives CASGLPRGGGTYNEQFF. Complete variable domain (other parts from reference TRBV12-5 and TRBJ2-1): DARVTQTPRHKVTEMGQEVTMRCQPILGHNTVFWYRQTMMQGLELLAYFRNRAPLDDSGMPKDRFSAEMPDATLATLKIQPSEPRDSAVYFCASGLPRGGGTYNEQFFGPGTRLTVL.

V is TRBV20-1 and J is TRBJ2-1, with 9 bases fitting TRBD1. Trimming at V came to 2 bases and at J to 3 bases, leaving 5 bases not matched to a gene. Germline V gene data show CDR1 as DFQATT and CDR2 as SNEGSKA (reference sequence). The CDR3 has 15 amino acids. CDR3 nucleotide sequence: TGCAGTGCTAGATTCCGGGACAGGGACTACAATGAGCAGTTCTTC. This encodes CSARFRDRDYNEQFF.

This clonotype was counted ten times or more. This sequence joins TRBV27 and TRBJ2-3; perhaps TRBD2 as D (5 bases). The CDR3 spans 11 residues. Germline CDR1 and CDR2: MNHEY and SMNVEV (reference sequence). V lost 6 bases, J lost 4 bases, and 5 bases lay in between. The CDR3 nucleotides read TGTGCCAGCAGGAGGGCAGATACGCAGTATTTT. It yields the protein CASRRADTQYF.

This clonotype was counted between two and nine times. The rearrangement joins TRBV6-5 to TRBJ2-7; weak D call: TRBD1 (5 bases). The CDR3 is made up of 14 amino acids. Germline V gene data show CDR1 as MNHEY and CDR2 as SVGAGI. Trimming removed 5 bases at V and 0 bases at J, with 11 bases between. Here the CDR3 reads CASSPRQNSYEQYV. The CDR3, as DNA: TGTGCCAGCAGTCCCCGACAGAACTCCTACGAGCAGTACGTC.

The chain has TRBV6-2 or TRBV6-3 and TRBJ1-4, with D uncertain. V was pared by 0 bases and J by 0 bases, with 14 bases between. This CDR3 region has 18 residues. The germline V gene encodes CDR1 MNHEY and CDR2 SVGEGT. In DNA, the CDR3 is TGTGCCAGCAGTTACTCCCAGCTCTCCAGGTCAACTAATGAAAAACTGTTTTTT. It translates to CASSYSQLSRSTNEKLFF.

This clonotype was counted between two and nine times. The chain carries TRBV4-1 and TRBJ2-5; D tentatively reads TRBD1 or TRBD2 (6 bases each). The CDR3 length is 14 residues. V lost 2 bases to trimming and J lost 5 bases, with 12 bases between them. Germline CDR1 and CDR2: MGHRA and YSYEKL. This CDR3 reads CASSQRGGRETQYF. CDR3 sequence (DNA): TGCGCCAGCAGCCAAAGAGGGGGGCGTGAGACCCAGTACTTC.

The rearrangement links TRBV12-3 or TRBV12-4 to TRBJ1-2; maybe TRBD1 (6 bases). V was clipped by 4 bases and J by 8 bases, with 14 bases between them. The CDR3 runs to 13 residues. As DNA, the CDR3 is TGTGCCAGCAGTTCCGGACAGACTCGGGGCTACACCTTC. Translating gives CASSSGQTRGYTF.

V is TRBV7-9 and J is TRBJ2-5, with TRBD1 as a possible D gene (6 bases). V was shortened by 4 bases and J by 1 base, with 10 bases between the two germline ends. The CDR3 sequence is 14 residues long. CDR1 and CDR2 from the germline V gene are SEHNR and FQNEAQ (reference sequence). The CDR3 bases are TGTGCCAGCAGCTCCCGGACAGCCCAAGAGACCCAGTACTTC. It translates to CASSSRTAQETQYF.

This clonotype occurred a few times. The chain has TRBV5-5 and TRBJ2-2; D is undetermined. V lost 2 bases to trimming and J lost 0 bases, with 5 bases between them. The germline CDR1 and CDR2 sequences are SGHKS and YYEKEE (reference sequence). The CDR3 sequence is 14 residues long. The CDR3 DNA is TGTGCCAGCAGCTTCACACCGAACACCGGGGAGCTGTTTTTT. Translated, it gives CASSFTPNTGELFF.

This clonotype occurred a few times. The rearrangement joins TRBV29-1 to TRBJ2-3; D is unresolved. V gave up 0 bases and J gave up 0 bases, with 7 bases separating them. CDR1 and CDR2 (germline): SQVTM, ANQGSEA. The CDR3 runs to 14 residues. Here the CDR3 reads CSVEDRVSTDTQYF. The CDR3 region has the DNA TGCAGCGTTGAAGATCGAGTTAGCACAGATACGCAGTATTTT.

This clonotype came up a few times. The chain uses TRBV12-3 or TRBV12-4 and TRBJ2-2, with 15 bases identical to TRBD2. J lost 3 bases, V lost 3 bases, and 11 bases had no gene match. There are 20 residues in the CDR3. CDR3 in DNA: TGTGCCAGCAGTTTTTCCCTAAGGACTAGCGGGGGGGCGGACACCGGGGAGCTGTTTTTT. Its translation is CASSFSLRTSGGADTGELFF.

The chain employs TRBV5-1 and TRBJ2-5; the match to TRBD1 covers 10 bases. The V gene's germline CDR1 is SGHRS and CDR2 YFSETQ. V lost 4 bases and J lost 6; bases outside the gene matches: 6. The length of the CDR3 is 14 residues. The CDR3 protein is CASSMGQGLQTQYF. For the CDR3, the DNA is TGCGCCAGCAGCATGGGACAGGGGTTACAGACCCAGTACTTC.